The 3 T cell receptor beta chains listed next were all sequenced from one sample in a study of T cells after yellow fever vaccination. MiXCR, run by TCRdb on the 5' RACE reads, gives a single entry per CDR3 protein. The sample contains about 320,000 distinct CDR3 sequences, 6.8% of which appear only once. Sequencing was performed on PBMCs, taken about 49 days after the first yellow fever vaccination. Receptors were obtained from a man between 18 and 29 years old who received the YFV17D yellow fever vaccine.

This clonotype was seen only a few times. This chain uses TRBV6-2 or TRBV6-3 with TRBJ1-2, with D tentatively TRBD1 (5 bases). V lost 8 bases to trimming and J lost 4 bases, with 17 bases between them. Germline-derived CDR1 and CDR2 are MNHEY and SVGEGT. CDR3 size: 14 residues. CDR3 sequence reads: CASGLQGYLYGYTF. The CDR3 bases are TGTGCCAGCGGACTTCAGGGTTACCTCTATGGCTACACCTTC.

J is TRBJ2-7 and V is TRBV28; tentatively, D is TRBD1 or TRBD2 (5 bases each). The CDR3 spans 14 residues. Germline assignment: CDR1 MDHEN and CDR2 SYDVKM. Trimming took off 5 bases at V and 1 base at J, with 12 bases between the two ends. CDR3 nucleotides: TGTGCCAGCAGTCGTCGGGACGGTTCCTACGAGCAGTACGTC. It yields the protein CASSRRDGSYEQYV.

Here the CDR3 reads CASSIWASGEIAYEQYF. The CDR3 DNA follows: TGTGCCAGCTCGATTTGGGCTAGCGGGGAAATCGCCTACGAGCAGTACTTC. The chain joins TRBV6-1 to TRBJ2-7; 9 nucleotides agree with TRBD2. The CDR3 has 17 residues. Germline CDR1 MNHNS, CDR2 SASEGT. Trimming removed 8 bases from V and 2 bases from J; junction bases left unmatched: 16.